What follows is one T cell receptor beta chain and its context. Per the original methods: Amplifying reference gene primers gave estimates of nucleated cell counts. This table comes from immunoSEQ multiplex PCR, and its TCRdb copy is limited to in-frame clones, with some not included. Clone size and V and J calls were adopted from that table, with D and trimming inferred from the DNA. Of 120,000 to 150,000 clones listed, 80% to 90% are singletons. These data are taken from a study of blood T cell repertoires in COVID-19. Germline assignment: CDR1 SGHNT and CDR2 YENEEA. CDR3 size: 15 residues. V dropped 3 bases and J dropped 3; count of bases not matched to a gene: 6.

Sequenced sample: peripheral blood. The clonotype comes from a man younger than 30 with COVID-19, enrolled during active disease. This chain uses TRBV11-3 with TRBJ2-3; 7 nucleotides agree with TRBD1. The CDR3 protein is CASSFGTATTDTQYF. CDR3 DNA: TGTGCCAGCAGCTTCGGGACAGCAACTACAGATACGCAGTATTTT. Drawing the rest from reference TRBV11-3 and TRBJ2-3, the complete variable domain is EAGVVQSPRYKIIEKKQPVAFWCNPISGHNTLYWYLQNLGQGPELLIRYENEEAVDDSQLPKDRFSAERLKGVDSTLKIQPAELGDSAVYLCASSFGTATTDTQYFGPGTRLTVL.